The 3 T cell receptor beta chains listed next were all sequenced from one sample in a study of blood T cell repertoires in COVID-19 (dated by TCRdb to the early 2020s). Library generation was performed with the immunoSEQ multiplex PCR assay. Imported from immuneACCESS, the table was reduced by TCRdb to in-frame sequences with V and J called. These copies leave out some clones; in studies compared against another copy, an unresolved V gene accounts for under half, and the cause of the remainder is not known. The sample table records some 150,000 clones; approximately 87% of these occur just once. The ten largest account for under 9% of the sample. The specimen was peripheral blood. These receptors came from a woman in her fifties or sixties with active or convalescent COVID-19.

The CDR3 protein is CATSLGQLNTEAFF. The CDR3 DNA is TGTGCCACGAGCCTGGGACAGTTGAACACTGAAGCTTTCTTT. The chain couples TRBV10-3 to TRBJ1-1; 7 positions match TRBD1. This CDR3 comprises 14 residues. After removal of 10 bases from V and 0 bases from J, the junction contained 8 bases not matched to a gene. Germline assignment: CDR1 ENHRY and CDR2 SYGVKD.

This sequence joins TRBV5-4 and TRBJ1-5; D not resolved. Germline V CDR1 and CDR2: SGHNT, YYREEE (reference sequence). This CDR3 is 13 amino acids long. The germline V and J ends were trimmed by 3 bases and 3 bases, with 7 bases remaining between them. The CDR3 protein is CASSSGYNQPQHF. CDR3 nucleotide sequence: TGTGCCAGCAGCTCGGGTTACAATCAGCCCCAGCATTTT.

This chain joins TRBV4-1 and TRBJ1-1; D call uncertain. The CDR3 has 14 residues. V lost 1 base and J 0 bases, leaving 6 bases between the germline ends. Germline CDR1 reads MGHRA; CDR2 reads YSYEKL. Here the CDR3 reads CASSQGRVNTEAFF. CDR3 coding DNA: TGCGCCAGCAGCCAAGGGCGGGTGAACACTGAAGCTTTCTTT.